These 25 T cell receptor beta chains came from one sample sequenced in a study of CD8+ T cells in alopecia areata. Following extraction, RNA underwent reverse transcription to cDNA, which served as the sequencing template. Libraries were prepared by immunoSEQ multiplex PCR; TCRdb keeps only in-frame clonotypes and omits some of them. The profile shows about 150,000 clones, 45% to 60% of them singletons. Material: CD4+ T cells sorted from blood. These receptors were taken from a human donor with alopecia areata.

The chain links TRBV18 to TRBJ1-2, with 8 bases identical to TRBD1. Per germline, CDR1 KGHSH and CDR2 LQKENI. CDR3 length: 16 amino acids. V was pared by 0 bases and J by 7 bases, with 10 bases of the junction left unmatched. CDR3 amino acids: CASSPPNVQGAAGYTF. The CDR3 bases are TGTGCCAGCTCACCACCGAACGTTCAGGGGGCGGCTGGCTACACCTTC.

This clone has just a few counts. The V and J genes are TRBV7-9 and TRBJ1-5; the D is unclear. The CDR3 sequence is 12 residues long. The germline V gene encodes CDR1 SEHNR and CDR2 FQNEAQ (reference sequence). The V end lost 4 bases, the J end lost 3 bases, and 4 bases lay between the germline ends. The CDR3 DNA reads as TGTGCCAGCAGCTCTGACAATCAGCCCCAGCATTTT. It translates to CASSSDNQPQHF.

The chain combines TRBV2 with TRBJ2-1; no definite D call. From germline, CDR1 is SNHLY and CDR2 FYNNEI. The V gene lost 8 bases and the J gene lost 7 bases, with 9 bases spanning the gap. The CDR3 contains 11 residues. CDR3 region: CASSYTNEQFF. The CDR3 DNA follows: TGTGCCAGCTCTTACACGAATGAGCAGTTCTTC.

This sequence joins TRBV5-1 and TRBJ2-7, with TRBD2 as a possible D gene (5 bases). Germline V lookup: CDR1 SGHRS, CDR2 YFSETQ. The CDR3 spans 14 residues. V dropped 3 bases and J dropped 2 bases, with 12 bases sitting between them. CDR3 residues: CASSSTGITYEQYF. As DNA, the CDR3 is TGCGCCAGCAGCTCTACCGGGATAACCTACGAGCAGTACTTC.

This clone was detected only a few times. The chain is built from TRBV5-4 and TRBJ2-1; possibly TRBD2 for D (6 bases). Trimming took 4 bases from V and 3 from J, leaving 17 bases between them. CDR1 and CDR2 from the germline V gene are SGHNT and YYREEE (reference sequence). This CDR3 has 16 amino acids. The CDR3 sequence is CASSQDGSVNYNEQFF. CDR3 in DNA: TGTGCCAGCAGCCAGGACGGGAGCGTCAACTACAATGAGCAGTTCTTC.

This clone was observed a handful of times. This chain links TRBV29-1 with TRBJ2-1, with D perhaps TRBD2 (5 bases). The germline V gene has CDR1 SQVTM and CDR2 ANQGSEA. V lost 4 bases and J 3 bases, leaving 13 bases between the germline ends. CDR3 length equals 14 residues. The CDR3 loop is CSVARLAGYNEQFF. DNA of the CDR3: TGCAGCGTTGCCCGGCTAGCTGGCTACAATGAGCAGTTCTTC.

This clone showed up just a few times. This chain joins TRBV2 and TRBJ2-1; 12 bases are shared with TRBD2. The CDR3 has 12 amino acids. The J segment lost 12 bases and the V segment lost 11 bases, leaving 8 bases of the junction unmatched. Germline CDR1 is SNHLY and CDR2 is FYNNEI. The CDR3: CAATSGRKVQFF. In nucleotides, the CDR3 is TGTGCCGCGACTAGCGGGAGAAAAGTGCAGTTCTTC.

The CDR3 bases are TGTGCCAGCAGCGCCCCAGGGGATAGTTTCTACACCTTC. This encodes CASSAPGDSFYTF. The J gene is TRBJ1-2, the V gene TRBV9, with D maybe TRBD1 (6 bases). Trimming left V 3 bases short and J 10 bases short, with 16 bases between. This CDR3 region has 13 residues. Germline V gene sequence: CDR1 SGDLS, CDR2 YYNGEE.

This chain uses TRBV10-2 with TRBJ2-7, with a tentative D call TRBD2 (6 bases). Germline V gene data show CDR1 as WSHSY and CDR2 as SAAADI. CDR3 length: 13 amino acids. V dropped 5 bases and J dropped 1 base, with 9 bases sitting between them. CDR3 bases: TGCGCCAGCAGTTCCGGGACTTCCTACGAGCAGTACTTC. This sequence encodes CASSSGTSYEQYF.

This chain joins TRBV30 and TRBJ1-2; D might be TRBD1 (5 bases). The germline V and J ends were trimmed by 4 bases and 8 bases, with 20 bases remaining between them. Per the germline V gene, CDR1 is GTSNPN and CDR2 is SVGIG (reference sequence). CDR3 length equals 14 residues. The CDR3 bases are TGTGCCTGGAAGCCTGGCAGGGTTTTGGAAGGCTACACCTTC. Amino acid sequence: CAWKPGRVLEGYTF.

This clone has just a few counts. The chain joins TRBV6-5 to TRBJ2-4, with TRBD2 as a possible D gene (5 bases). Germline CDR1 is MNHEY and CDR2 is SVGAGI. V was trimmed by 8 bases and J by 0 bases, leaving 14 bases between them. This CDR3 has 15 residues. CDR3 nucleotides: TGTGCCAGCTCTATGGGAGACCGAGCCAAAAACATTCAGTACTTC. Translation: CASSMGDRAKNIQYF.

The chain carries TRBV7-3 and TRBJ1-5; D unresolved. V was pared by 6 bases and J by 6 bases, with 12 bases between. The CDR3 length is 13 residues. CDR1 SGHTA and CDR2 FQGTGA come from the germline V gene. This chain's CDR3 is CASSFQLGQPQHF. Written as DNA, the CDR3 is TGTGCCAGCAGTTTCCAATTGGGTCAGCCCCAGCATTTT.

The DNA for the CDR3 is TGTGCCAGCAGCCCATCGGGGACAGGACTTCGCGAAGCTTTCTTT. Translating gives CASSPSGTGLREAFF. V is TRBV7-9 and J is TRBJ1-1; 8 bases align to TRBD1. Unmatched junction bases numbered 13, after V lost 5 bases and J lost 8 bases. Germline loops: CDR1 SEHNR, CDR2 FQNEAQ (reference sequence). The CDR3 is 15 amino acids.

The rearrangement links TRBV27 to TRBJ2-7; D call uncertain. Trimming left V 5 bases short and J 3 bases short, with 11 bases between. This CDR3 comprises 13 residues. The germline V gene encodes CDR1 MNHEY and CDR2 SMNVEV (reference sequence). Written as DNA, the CDR3 is TGTGCCAGCAGTCGCCAACAAGACTACGAGCAGTACTTC. Amino acid sequence: CASSRQQDYEQYF.

The CDR3 protein is CAWSARRTSANYGYTF. The DNA of the CDR3 is TGTGCCTGGAGTGCACGCCGAACCTCAGCAAACTATGGCTACACCTTC. The chain combines TRBV30 with TRBJ1-2; D remains ambiguous. Trimming pared 1 base from V and 2 bases from J, leaving 17 bases between. Germline V lookup: CDR1 GTSNPN, CDR2 SVGIG (reference sequence). The CDR3 length is 16 residues.

DNA for the CDR3: TGTGCCAGCAGTCCCACCCGGTCTTACGAGCAGTACTTC. The encoded protein is CASSPTRSYEQYF. The V and J genes are TRBV7-8 and TRBJ2-7; D gene ambiguous. The CDR3 has 13 amino acids. CDR1 and CDR2 (germline): SGHVS, FQNEAQ. The V and J ends lost 6 bases and 4 bases respectively, with 13 bases between them.

The sample holds a few counts of this clone. The chain carries TRBV29-1 and TRBJ2-5, with D unresolved. CDR1 is SQVTM, CDR2 ANQGSEA, per germline. V was clipped by 7 bases and J by 7 bases, with 19 bases between them. This CDR3 is 13 amino acids long. The CDR3 here is CSGQGNIKGTQYF. The CDR3, as DNA: TGCAGCGGCCAAGGAAACATAAAAGGGACCCAGTACTTC.

This clone occurred a few times. The CDR3 DNA reads TGTGCCAGTAGTAGAGGACTAGCGGGAGGGTCCTCCTACAATGAGCAGTTCTTC. Translation gives CASSRGLAGGSSYNEQFF. The chain uses TRBV19 and TRBJ2-1; 15 bases match TRBD2. The V segment lost 4 bases and the J segment 0 bases; nucleotides outside the gene matches: 4. There are 18 residues in the CDR3. The germline CDR1 and CDR2 sequences are LNHDA and SQIVND (reference sequence).

This clone was seen more than once but under ten times. This chain uses TRBV19 with TRBJ1-2; D unclear. The germline V gene has CDR1 LNHDA and CDR2 SQIVND (reference sequence). V was shortened by 1 base and J by 8 bases, with 17 bases between the two germline ends. CDR3 length: 15 amino acids. This CDR3 reads CASSIVRVEVRGYTF. In DNA, the CDR3 is TGTGCCAGTAGTATAGTCCGGGTTGAGGTCCGCGGCTACACCTTC.

The chain employs TRBV5-4 and TRBJ2-5, with 16 bases aligning to TRBD2. Germline CDR1 and CDR2: SGHNT and YYREEE (reference sequence). The V and J ends lost 4 bases and 5 bases, in that order; junction bases with no gene match: 5. This CDR3 is built from 16 residues. The CDR3 is CASSLGLAGGEETQYF. In DNA form, the CDR3 reads TGTGCCAGCAGCCTGGGACTAGCGGGAGGGGAGGAGACCCAGTACTTC.

The CDR3 region has the DNA TGTGCCAGCAGTTTACGGTCACACCTATACGAGCAGTACTTC. The encoded protein is CASSLRSHLYEQYF. This chain connects TRBV28 to TRBJ2-7; D is unresolved. The CDR3 loop spans 14 amino acids. Germline V gene data show CDR1 as MDHEN and CDR2 as SYDVKM. Trimming removed 2 bases from V and 4 bases from J, with 12 bases in between.

The genes are TRBV7-9 and TRBJ1-1; D gene ambiguous. V was shortened by 5 bases and J by 0 bases, with 7 bases between the two germline ends. The germline CDR1 and CDR2 sequences are SEHNR and FQNEAQ (reference sequence). The CDR3 contains 13 residues. In nucleotides, the CDR3 is TGTGCCAGCAGCCCCACAGTGAACACTGAAGCTTTCTTT. The encoded protein is CASSPTVNTEAFF.

The table lists this clone with a few counts. V is TRBV2 and J is TRBJ2-5; 10 bases are a match to TRBD2. The CDR3 extends over 15 amino acids. J gave up 4 bases and V 4 bases, and 6 bases lay outside the gene matches. Germline-derived CDR1 and CDR2 are SNHLY and FYNNEI. CDR3 protein: CASSGWGLASETQYF. As DNA, the CDR3 is TGTGCCAGCAGTGGGTGGGGACTAGCGTCAGAGACCCAGTACTTC.

The chain joins TRBV6-1 to TRBJ2-3, with no clear D. The germline V gene encodes CDR1 MNHNS and CDR2 SASEGT. The length of the CDR3 is 15 residues. With 5 bases removed from V and 2 bases from J, the gap between germline ends came to 14 bases. Written as DNA, the CDR3 is TGTGCCAGCAGTTTAATACGTTCCTCCACAGATACGCAGTATTTT. This sequence encodes CASSLIRSSTDTQYF.

DNA for the CDR3: TGTGCCAGTAGTATAGATCCATTTAAAGAGACCCAGTACTTC. Its protein product is CASSIDPFKETQYF. The V gene is TRBV19, the J gene TRBJ2-5; D uncertain. Trimming took off 0 bases at V and 3 bases at J, with 8 bases between the two ends. Germline V gene lookup returns CDR1 LNHDA and CDR2 SQIVND (reference sequence). The CDR3 contains 14 residues.